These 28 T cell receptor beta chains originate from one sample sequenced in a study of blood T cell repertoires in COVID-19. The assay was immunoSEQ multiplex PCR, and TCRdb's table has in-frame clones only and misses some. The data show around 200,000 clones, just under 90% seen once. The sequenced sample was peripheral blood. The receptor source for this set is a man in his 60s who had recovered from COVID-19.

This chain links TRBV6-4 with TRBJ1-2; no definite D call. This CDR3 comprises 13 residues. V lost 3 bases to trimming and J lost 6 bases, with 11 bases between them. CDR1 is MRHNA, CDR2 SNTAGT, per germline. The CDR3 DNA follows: TGTGCCAGCAGTGAAGGTGCGGGTCATGGCTACACCTTC. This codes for CASSEGAGHGYTF.

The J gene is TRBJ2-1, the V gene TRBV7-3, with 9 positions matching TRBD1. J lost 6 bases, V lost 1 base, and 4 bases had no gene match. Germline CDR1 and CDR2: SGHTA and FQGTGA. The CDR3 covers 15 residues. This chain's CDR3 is CASSLMGQGGNEQFF. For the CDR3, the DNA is TGTGCCAGCAGCTTAATGGGACAGGGTGGCAATGAGCAGTTCTTC.

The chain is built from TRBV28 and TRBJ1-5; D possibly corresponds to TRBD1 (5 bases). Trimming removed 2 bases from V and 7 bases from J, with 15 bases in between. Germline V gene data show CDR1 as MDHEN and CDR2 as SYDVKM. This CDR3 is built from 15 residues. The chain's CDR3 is CASSLIGGEWQPQHF. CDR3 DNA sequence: TGTGCCAGCAGTTTAATTGGGGGGGAATGGCAGCCCCAGCATTTT.

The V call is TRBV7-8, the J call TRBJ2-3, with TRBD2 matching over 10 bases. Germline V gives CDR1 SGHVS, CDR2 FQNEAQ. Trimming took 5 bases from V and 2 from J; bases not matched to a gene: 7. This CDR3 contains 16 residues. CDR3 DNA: TGTGCCAGCAGCACTATAGCGGGGGGCCCCACAGATACGCAGTATTTT. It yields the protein CASSTIAGGPTDTQYF.

CDR3 sequence reads: CASSADRGSGYTF. As DNA, the CDR3 is TGTGCCAGCAGCGCCGACAGGGGTTCTGGCTACACCTTC. The V call is TRBV7-2, the J call TRBJ1-2; 8 nucleotides agree with TRBD1. This CDR3 is 13 amino acids long. The V and J ends lost 5 bases and 7 bases, in that order; junction bases with no gene match: 6. The germline V gene encodes CDR1 SGHTA and CDR2 FQGNSA.

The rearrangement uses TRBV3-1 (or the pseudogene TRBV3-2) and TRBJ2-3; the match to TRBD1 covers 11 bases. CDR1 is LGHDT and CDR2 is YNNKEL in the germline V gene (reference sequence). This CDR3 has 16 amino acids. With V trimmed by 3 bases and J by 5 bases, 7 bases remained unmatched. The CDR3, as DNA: TGTGCCAGCAGCCAGAGGACAGGGGGCCCAGGAGATACGCAGTATTTT. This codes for CASSQRTGGPGDTQYF.

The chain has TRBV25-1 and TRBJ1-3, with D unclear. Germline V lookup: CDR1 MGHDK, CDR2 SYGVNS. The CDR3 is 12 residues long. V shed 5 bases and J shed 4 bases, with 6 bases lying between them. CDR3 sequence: CASSSTGNTIYF. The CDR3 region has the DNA TGTGCCAGCAGTTCCACAGGAAACACCATATATTTT.

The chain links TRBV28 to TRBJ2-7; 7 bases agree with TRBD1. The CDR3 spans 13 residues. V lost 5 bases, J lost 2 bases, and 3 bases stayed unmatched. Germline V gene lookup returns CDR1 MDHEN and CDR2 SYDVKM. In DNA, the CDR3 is TGTGCCAGCAGTATACAGGGGCCCTACGAGCAGTACTTC. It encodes CASSIQGPYEQYF.

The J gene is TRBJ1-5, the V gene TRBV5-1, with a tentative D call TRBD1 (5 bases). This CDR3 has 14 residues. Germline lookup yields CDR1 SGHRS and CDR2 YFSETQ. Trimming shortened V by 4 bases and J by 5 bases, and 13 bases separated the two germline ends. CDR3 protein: CASSEQGVHQPQHF. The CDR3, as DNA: TGCGCCAGCAGCGAGCAGGGCGTCCATCAGCCCCAGCATTTT.

The CDR3: CASSPPGQGLYNEQFF. CDR3 coding DNA: TGTGCCAGCAGCCCCCCCGGGCAGGGGCTATACAATGAGCAGTTCTTC. The chain links TRBV7-2 to TRBJ2-1, with a tentative D call TRBD1 (6 bases). With 5 bases removed from V and 4 bases from J, the gap between germline ends came to 18 bases. The CDR3 is made up of 16 amino acids. Germline CDR1 and CDR2: SGHTA and FQGNSA. The full variable domain, completed using reference TRBV7-2 and TRBJ2-1, is GAGVSQSPSNKVTEKGKDVELRCDPISGHTALYWYRQSLGQGLEFLIYFQGNSAPDKSGLPSDRFSAERTGGSVSTLTIQRTQQEDSAVYLCASSPPGQGLYNEQFFGPGTRLTVL.

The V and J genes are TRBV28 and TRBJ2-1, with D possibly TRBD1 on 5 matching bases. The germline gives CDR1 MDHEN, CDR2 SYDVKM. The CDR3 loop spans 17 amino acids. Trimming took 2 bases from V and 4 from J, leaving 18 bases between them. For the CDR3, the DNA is TGTGCCAGCAGTTTAGGACATTCCCTCGGTAAATACAATGAGCAGTTCTTC. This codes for CASSLGHSLGKYNEQFF.

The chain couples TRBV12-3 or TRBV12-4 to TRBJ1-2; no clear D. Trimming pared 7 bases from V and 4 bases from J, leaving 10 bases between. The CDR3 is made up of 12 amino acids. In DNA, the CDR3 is TGTGCCAGCACCGGGGAGGGCTATGGCTACACCTTC. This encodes CASTGEGYGYTF.

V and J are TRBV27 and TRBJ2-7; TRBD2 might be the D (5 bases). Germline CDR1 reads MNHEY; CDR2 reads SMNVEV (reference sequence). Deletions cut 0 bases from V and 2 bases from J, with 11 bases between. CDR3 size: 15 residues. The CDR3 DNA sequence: TGTGCCAGCAGTTTATCGGCGGGTTGGGCCTACGAGCAGTACTTC. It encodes CASSLSAGWAYEQYF.

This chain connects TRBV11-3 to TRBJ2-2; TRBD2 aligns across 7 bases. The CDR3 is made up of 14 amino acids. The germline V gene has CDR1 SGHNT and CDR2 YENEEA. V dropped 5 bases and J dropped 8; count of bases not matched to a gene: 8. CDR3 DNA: TGTGCCAGCAGCCGAACCCGACTAGCAGGGGAGCTGTTTTTT. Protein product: CASSRTRLAGELFF.

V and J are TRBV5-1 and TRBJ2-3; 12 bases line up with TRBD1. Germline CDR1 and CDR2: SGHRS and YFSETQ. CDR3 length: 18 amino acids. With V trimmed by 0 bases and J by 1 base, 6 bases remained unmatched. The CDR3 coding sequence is TGCGCCAGCAGCTTGGGGGACAGGGGGCCCATCGGCACAGATACGCAGTATTTT. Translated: CASSLGDRGPIGTDTQYF.

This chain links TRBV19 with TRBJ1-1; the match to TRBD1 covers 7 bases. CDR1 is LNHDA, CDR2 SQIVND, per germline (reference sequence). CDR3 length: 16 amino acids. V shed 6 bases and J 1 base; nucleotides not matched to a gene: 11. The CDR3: CASRRGLPTSNTEAFF. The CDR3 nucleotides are TGTGCCAGTAGAAGGGGGCTCCCAACCTCGAACACTGAAGCTTTCTTT. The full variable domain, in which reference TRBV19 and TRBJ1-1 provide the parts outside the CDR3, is DGGITQSPKYLFRKEGQNVTLSCEQNLNHDAMYWYRQDPGQGLRLIYYSQIVNDFQKGDIAEGYSVSREKKESFPLTVTSAQKNPTAFYLCASRRGLPTSNTEAFFGQGTRLTVV.

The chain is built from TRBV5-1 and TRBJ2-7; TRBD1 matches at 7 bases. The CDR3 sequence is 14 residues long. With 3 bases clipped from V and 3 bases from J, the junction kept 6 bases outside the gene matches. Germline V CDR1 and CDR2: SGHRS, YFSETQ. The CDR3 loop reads CASSSGDRDYEQYF. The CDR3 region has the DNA TGCGCCAGCAGCTCTGGGGACAGAGACTACGAGCAGTACTTC.

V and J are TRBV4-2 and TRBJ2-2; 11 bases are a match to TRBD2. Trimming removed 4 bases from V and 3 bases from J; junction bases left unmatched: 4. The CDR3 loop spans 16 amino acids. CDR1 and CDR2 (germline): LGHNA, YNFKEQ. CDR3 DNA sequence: TGTGCCAGCAGCCGGAATAGCGGGGGGGACACCGGGGAGCTGTTTTTT. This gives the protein CASSRNSGGDTGELFF.

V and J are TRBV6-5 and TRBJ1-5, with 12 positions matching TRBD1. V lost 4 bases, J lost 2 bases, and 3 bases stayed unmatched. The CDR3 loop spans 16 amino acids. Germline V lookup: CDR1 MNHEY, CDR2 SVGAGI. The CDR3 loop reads CASSWGQGARNQPQHF. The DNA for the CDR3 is TGTGCCAGCAGTTGGGGACAGGGGGCTCGCAATCAGCCCCAGCATTTT.

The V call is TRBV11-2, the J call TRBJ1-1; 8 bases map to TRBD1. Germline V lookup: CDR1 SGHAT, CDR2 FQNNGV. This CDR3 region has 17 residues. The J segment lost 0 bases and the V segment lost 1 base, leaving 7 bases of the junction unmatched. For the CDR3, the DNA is TGTGCCAGCAGCTTAGGGGACTACAGGGGGATGAACACTGAAGCTTTCTTT. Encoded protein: CASSLGDYRGMNTEAFF.

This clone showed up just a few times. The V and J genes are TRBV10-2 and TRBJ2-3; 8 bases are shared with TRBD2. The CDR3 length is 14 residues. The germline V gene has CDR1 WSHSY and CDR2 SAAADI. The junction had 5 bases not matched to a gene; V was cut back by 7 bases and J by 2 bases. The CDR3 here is CASKLTSATDTQYF. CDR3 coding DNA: TGCGCCAGCAAATTGACTAGCGCCACAGATACGCAGTATTTT.

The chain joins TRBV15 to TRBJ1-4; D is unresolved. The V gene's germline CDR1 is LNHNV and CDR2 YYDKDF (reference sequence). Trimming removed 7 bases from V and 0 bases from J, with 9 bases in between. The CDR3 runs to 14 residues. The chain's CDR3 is CATINPATNEKLFF. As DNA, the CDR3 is TGTGCCACCATTAATCCTGCAACTAATGAAAAACTGTTTTTT.

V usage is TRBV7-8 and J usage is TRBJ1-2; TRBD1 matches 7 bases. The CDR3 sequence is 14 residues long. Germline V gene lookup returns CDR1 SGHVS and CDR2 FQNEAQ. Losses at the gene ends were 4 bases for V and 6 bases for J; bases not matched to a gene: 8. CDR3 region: CASSSGGQRDGYTF. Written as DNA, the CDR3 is TGTGCCAGCAGCTCAGGGGGACAGCGCGATGGCTACACCTTC.

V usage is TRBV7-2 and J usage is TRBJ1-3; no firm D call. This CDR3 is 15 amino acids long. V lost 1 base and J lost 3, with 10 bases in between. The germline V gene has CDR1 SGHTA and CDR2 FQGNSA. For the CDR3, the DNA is TGTGCCAGCAGCTTAGGGGCCGGCGATGGAAACACCATATATTTT. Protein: CASSLGAGDGNTIYF.

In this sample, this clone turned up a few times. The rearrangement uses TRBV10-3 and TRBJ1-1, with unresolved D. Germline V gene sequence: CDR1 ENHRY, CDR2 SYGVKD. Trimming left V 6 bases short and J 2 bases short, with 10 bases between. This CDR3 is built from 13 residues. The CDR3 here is CAIRHNSNTEAFF. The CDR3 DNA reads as TGTGCCATCAGACACAACAGTAACACTGAAGCTTTCTTT.

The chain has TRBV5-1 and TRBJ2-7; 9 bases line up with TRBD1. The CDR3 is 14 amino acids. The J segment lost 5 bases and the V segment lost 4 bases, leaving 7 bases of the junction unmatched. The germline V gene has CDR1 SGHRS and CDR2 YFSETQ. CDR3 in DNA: TGCGCCAGCAGCCGCCGGGACAGGGTCGACGAGCAGTACTTC. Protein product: CASSRRDRVDEQYF.

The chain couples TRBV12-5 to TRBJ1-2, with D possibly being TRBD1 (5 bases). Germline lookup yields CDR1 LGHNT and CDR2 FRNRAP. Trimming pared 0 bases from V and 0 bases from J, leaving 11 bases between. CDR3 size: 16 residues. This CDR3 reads CASGLVNRITNYGYTF. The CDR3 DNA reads TGTGCTAGTGGTTTGGTGAACAGGATTACTAACTATGGCTACACCTTC.

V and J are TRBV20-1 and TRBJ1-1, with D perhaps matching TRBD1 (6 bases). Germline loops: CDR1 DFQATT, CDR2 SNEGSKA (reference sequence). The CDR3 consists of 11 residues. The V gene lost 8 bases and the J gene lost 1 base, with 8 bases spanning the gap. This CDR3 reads CSSGENTEAFF. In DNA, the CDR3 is TGCAGTTCAGGGGAGAACACTGAAGCTTTCTTT.